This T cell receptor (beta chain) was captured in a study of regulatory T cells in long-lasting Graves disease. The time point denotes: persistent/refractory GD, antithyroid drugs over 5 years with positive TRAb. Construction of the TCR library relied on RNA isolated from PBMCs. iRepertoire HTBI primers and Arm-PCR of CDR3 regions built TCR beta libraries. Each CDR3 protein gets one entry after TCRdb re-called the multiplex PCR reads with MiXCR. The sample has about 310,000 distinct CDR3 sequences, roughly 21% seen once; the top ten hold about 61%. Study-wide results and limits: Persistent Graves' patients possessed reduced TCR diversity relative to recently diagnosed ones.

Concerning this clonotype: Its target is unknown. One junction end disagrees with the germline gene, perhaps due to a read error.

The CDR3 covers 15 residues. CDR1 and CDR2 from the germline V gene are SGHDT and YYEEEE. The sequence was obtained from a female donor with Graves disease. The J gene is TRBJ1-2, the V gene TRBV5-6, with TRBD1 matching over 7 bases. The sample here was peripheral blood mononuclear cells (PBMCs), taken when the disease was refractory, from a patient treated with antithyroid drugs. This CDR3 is CASNLPGQQLYGYTF. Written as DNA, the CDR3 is TGTGCCAGCAACTTGCCGGGACAGCAACTCTATGGCTACACCTTC. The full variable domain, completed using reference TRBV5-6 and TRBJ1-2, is DAGVTQSPTHLIKTRGQQVTLRCSPKSGHDTVSWYQQALGQGPQFIFQYYEEEERQRGNFPDRFSGHQFPNYSSELNVNALLLGDSALYLCASNLPGQQLYGYTFGSGTRLTVV.